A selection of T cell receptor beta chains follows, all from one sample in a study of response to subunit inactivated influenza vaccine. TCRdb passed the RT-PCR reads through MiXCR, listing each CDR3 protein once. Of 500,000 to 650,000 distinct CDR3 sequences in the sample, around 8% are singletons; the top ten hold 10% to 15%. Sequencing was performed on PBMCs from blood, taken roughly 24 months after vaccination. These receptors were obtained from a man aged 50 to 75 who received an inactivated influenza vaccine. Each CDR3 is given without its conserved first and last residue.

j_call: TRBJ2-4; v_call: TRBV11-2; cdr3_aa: ASSLGEGEPI
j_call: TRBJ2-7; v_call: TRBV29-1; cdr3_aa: SVTGRAAYEQY
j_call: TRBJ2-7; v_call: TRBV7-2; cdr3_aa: ASSLQRSGGTYEQY
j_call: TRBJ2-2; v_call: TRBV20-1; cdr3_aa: SARDLRGSGELF
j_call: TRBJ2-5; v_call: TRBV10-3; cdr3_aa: AIGEGERETQY
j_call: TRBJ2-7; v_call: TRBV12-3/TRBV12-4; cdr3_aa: ASTISGGAHEQY
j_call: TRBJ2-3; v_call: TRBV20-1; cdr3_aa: SAQFYGTNTDTQY
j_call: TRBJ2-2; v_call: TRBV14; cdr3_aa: ASSHLYRETNTGELF
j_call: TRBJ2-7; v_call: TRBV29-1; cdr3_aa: SVGGRSGTIEQY
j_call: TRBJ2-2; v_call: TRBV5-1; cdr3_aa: ASSLGVFGRATGELF
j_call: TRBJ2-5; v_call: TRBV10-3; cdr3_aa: AISEADRDRAQETQY
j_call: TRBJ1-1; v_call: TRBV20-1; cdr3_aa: SARDLPGKAF
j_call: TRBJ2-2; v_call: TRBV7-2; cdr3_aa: ASSIDSNTGELF
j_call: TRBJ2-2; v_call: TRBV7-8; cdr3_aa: ASSPRTGGLSGELF
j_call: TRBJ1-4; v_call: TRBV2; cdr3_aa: ASSEGRAGGEKLF
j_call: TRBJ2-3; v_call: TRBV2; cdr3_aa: ASSDRMRQRGTDTQY
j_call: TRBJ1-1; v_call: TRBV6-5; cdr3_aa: ASSSRTAGGTEAF
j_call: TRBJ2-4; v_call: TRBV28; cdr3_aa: ASSLQGANLAKNIQY
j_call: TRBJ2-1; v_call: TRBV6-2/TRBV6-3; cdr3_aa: ASSYSQWEQF
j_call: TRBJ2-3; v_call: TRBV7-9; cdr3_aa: ASSPGGPSTDTQY
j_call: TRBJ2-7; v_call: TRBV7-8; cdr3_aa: ASSLGQVYYEQY
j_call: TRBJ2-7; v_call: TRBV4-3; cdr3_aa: ASSHLLSTGGITYEQY
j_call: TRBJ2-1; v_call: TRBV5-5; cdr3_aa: ASSLVTGIVNEQF
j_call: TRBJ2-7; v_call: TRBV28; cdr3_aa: ASTSGGLAGGRQY
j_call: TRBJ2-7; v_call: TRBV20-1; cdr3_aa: SANRDRVKSQQY
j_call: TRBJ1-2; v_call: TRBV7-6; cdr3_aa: ASSSLRAGEDSGYT
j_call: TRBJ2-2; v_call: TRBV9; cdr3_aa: ASSDLAANTGELF
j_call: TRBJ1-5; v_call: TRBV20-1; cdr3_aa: SARSSEGRQSNQPQH
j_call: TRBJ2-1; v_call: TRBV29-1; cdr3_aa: SVAGTSDEQF
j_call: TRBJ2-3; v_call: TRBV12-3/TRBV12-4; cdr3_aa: ASKISGSRTDTQY
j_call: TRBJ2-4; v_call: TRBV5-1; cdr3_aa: ASSLFPDAKNIQY
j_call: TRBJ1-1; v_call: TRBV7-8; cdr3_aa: ASSIGEGNTEAF
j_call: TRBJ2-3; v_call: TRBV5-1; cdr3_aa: ASSPGQGAGTQY
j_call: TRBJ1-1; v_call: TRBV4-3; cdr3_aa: ASSPAPANTEAF
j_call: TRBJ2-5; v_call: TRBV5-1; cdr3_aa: ASSSAGTGGETQY
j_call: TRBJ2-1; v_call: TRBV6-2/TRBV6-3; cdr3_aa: ASSYSNQGTNEQF
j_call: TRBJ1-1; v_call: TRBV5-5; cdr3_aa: ASRPAWQENTEAF
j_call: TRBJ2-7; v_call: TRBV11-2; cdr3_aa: ASSLSGQGGSEQY
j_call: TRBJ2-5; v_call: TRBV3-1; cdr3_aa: AIWGRGETQY
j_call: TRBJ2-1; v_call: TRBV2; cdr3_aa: ASSDWGERGNEQF
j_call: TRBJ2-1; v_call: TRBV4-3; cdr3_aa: ASSHLTGYVSGEQF
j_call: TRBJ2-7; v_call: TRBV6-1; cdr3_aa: ASRLAGGGSYEQY
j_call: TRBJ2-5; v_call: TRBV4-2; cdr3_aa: ASSQGRTGGAKTQY
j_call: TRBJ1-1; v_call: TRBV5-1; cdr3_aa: ASSFSDYTEAF
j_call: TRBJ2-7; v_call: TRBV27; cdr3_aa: ASSRRTSGAYEQY
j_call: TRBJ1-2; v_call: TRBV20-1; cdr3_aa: SARDSGLLYT
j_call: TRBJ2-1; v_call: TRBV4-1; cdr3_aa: ASSQGTGGLGEQF
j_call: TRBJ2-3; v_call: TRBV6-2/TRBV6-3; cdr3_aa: ASSYTAGRDTSTDTQY
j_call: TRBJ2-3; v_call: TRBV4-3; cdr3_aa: ASSQREPGDTQY
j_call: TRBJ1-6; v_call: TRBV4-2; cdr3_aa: ASSQDLGESNSPLH
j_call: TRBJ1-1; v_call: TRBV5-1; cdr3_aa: ASRREPGFLEAF
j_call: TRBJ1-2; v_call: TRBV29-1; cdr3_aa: SVEWGTGVGYT
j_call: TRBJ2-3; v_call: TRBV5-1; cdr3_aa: ASMLRGGADTQY
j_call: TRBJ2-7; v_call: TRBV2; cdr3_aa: ASGPDRVSYEQY
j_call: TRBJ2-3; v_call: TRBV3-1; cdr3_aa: ASSPRTTLSNTQY
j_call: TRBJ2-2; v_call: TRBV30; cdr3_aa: AWYPGTTITGELF
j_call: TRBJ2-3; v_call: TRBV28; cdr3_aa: ASSFFVGGTDTQY
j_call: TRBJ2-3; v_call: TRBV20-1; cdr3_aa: SASPSGRTDTQY
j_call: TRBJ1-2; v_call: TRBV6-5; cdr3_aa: ASSYSGHLGGYT